This T cell receptor (beta chain) was documented in a study of blood T cell repertoires in COVID-19. Across the study: Samples taken during acute and convalescent COVID-19 were collected in the United States, Italy and Spain. PBMCs, B-cell-depleted T cells, or T cells were the source of the cDNA or gDNA that made up the material.

How the authors handled the data: Amplified reference gene primers provided the basis for estimating nucleated cell counts. Sequenced by immunoSEQ multiplex PCR; TCRdb stores in-frame clones only, minus some. The V and J calls and clone size are taken from that table; D and trimming were inferred from the DNA. The sample yields 250,000 to 400,000 clones, roughly 91% seen once. V was pared by 6 bases and J by 0 bases, with 9 bases between. This CDR3 has 14 amino acids. In germline, CDR1 is ENHRY, CDR2 SYGVKD. Sequenced material: peripheral blood. This sequence originates from a man aged 50 or older with active or convalescent COVID-19. The J gene is TRBJ2-1, the V gene TRBV10-3; tentatively, D is TRBD1 (5 bases). This CDR3 is CAISDSASYNEQFF. DNA of the CDR3: TGTGCCATCAGCGACAGCGCCTCCTACAATGAGCAGTTCTTC.